This TCR beta chain was identified in a study of T cell responses to AZD1222 COVID-19 vaccine. Whole-study findings and limits: Close to half of spike-specific TCRs reportedly recognize unmutated variant regions.

TCRdb's table, derived via immunoSEQ multiplex PCR, lists solely in-frame clones and lacks some. The top ten hold roughly 11% of the sample, which has about 180,000 clones, roughly 88% seen once. Notes on this clone: The antigen is not known.

Timing groups of about 4 and about 12 weeks for second doses were pooled. The CDR3 contains 14 residues. The V gene lost 6 bases and the J gene lost 6 bases, with 17 bases spanning the gap. CDR1 WNHNN and CDR2 SYGVQD come from the germline V gene (reference sequence). The clonotype was recovered from an adult who received the AZD1222 COVID-19 vaccine. The rearrangement links TRBV10-1 to TRBJ1-2; weak D call: TRBD1 (6 bases). This material consisted of peripheral blood, taken 28 days after the second AZD1222 dose. This CDR3 reads CASRQGTAFDGYTF. CDR3 DNA: TGCGCCAGCAGACAGGGTACAGCTTTTGATGGCTACACCTTC.